This T cell receptor beta chain originates from a study of blood T cell repertoires in COVID-19. The repertoire was sequenced with immunoSEQ multiplex PCR; TCRdb's copy has only in-frame clones and lacks some. The sample records roughly 100,000 clones, 65% to 75% being singletons. This CDR3 has 14 amino acids. V was clipped by 2 bases and J by 0 bases, with 5 bases between them. In germline, CDR1 is SGHDT, CDR2 YYEEEE. The chain links TRBV5-6 to TRBJ2-2; D unresolved. The origin of this receptor is a human donor with acute or convalescent COVID-19. The donor label of this sample is uncertain. Sequencing input: peripheral blood. Written as DNA, the CDR3 is TGTGCCAGCAGCTTTTATACGAACACCGGGGAGCTGTTTTTT. As protein: CASSFYTNTGELFF.